A single sample gave rise to the 15 T cell receptor beta chains below, sequenced in a study of early T cells in non-severe SARS-CoV-2 infection. TCRdb passed the 5' RACE reads through MiXCR, listing each CDR3 protein once. The table includes about 97,000 distinct CDR3 sequences, more than 9.5% detected once. The material sequenced was whole blood, taken at baseline. These receptor sequences come from an adult who was a healthcare worker with PCR-confirmed SARS-CoV-2 infection or an uninfected control (not recorded which).

This sequence joins TRBV30 and TRBJ2-4, with D unclear. The CDR3 length is 12 residues. V was clipped by 3 bases and J by 0 bases, with 3 bases between them. Germline CDR1 GTSNPN, CDR2 SVGIG (reference sequence). Written as DNA, the CDR3 is TGTGCCTGGAGGAAAGCCAAAAACATTCAGTACTTC. Protein sequence: CAWRKAKNIQYF.

The chain joins TRBV7-6 to TRBJ2-7; D unresolved. The germline V and J ends were trimmed by 5 bases and 6 bases, with 11 bases remaining between them. The CDR3 has 12 amino acids. Germline V CDR1 and CDR2: SGHVS, FNYEAQ. CDR3 bases: TGTGCCAGCAGCGCCACCCCCTCCGAGCAGTACTTC. This codes for CASSATPSEQYF.

This clonotype was counted at least ten times. The chain is built from TRBV29-1 and TRBJ2-7; weak D call: TRBD1 (5 bases). The V end was cut by 6 bases, the J end by 2 bases, with 14 bases between. Germline V gene lookup returns CDR1 SQVTM and CDR2 ANQGSEA. The CDR3 loop spans 13 amino acids. As DNA, the CDR3 is TGCAGCGTCCAAGGTGCAGGGACCTACGAGCAGTACTTC. It encodes CSVQGAGTYEQYF.

Only a few counts were recorded for this clonotype. V and J are TRBV20-1 and TRBJ2-1; 10 bases match TRBD1. The ends lost 2 bases at V and 6 bases at J; junction bases unmatched: 7. This CDR3 region has 15 residues. Per germline, CDR1 DFQATT and CDR2 SNEGSKA (reference sequence). CDR3 sequence reads: CSARSGQGGLNEQFF. The CDR3 DNA follows: TGCAGTGCTAGATCTGGACAGGGGGGCCTCAATGAGCAGTTCTTC.

This sequence joins TRBV29-1 and TRBJ1-2, with TRBD1 matching 9 bases. Germline V CDR1 and CDR2: SQVTM, ANQGSEA. V shed 7 bases and J 6 bases; nucleotides not matched to a gene: 0. CDR3 size: 10 residues. The CDR3 is CSGDRDGYTF. The CDR3 nucleotides read TGCAGCGGGGACAGGGATGGCTACACCTTC.

Only a few counts were recorded for this clonotype. The chain joins TRBV7-9 to TRBJ2-3; D possibly corresponds to TRBD2 (5 bases). The CDR3 length is 14 residues. V was pared by 4 bases and J by 0 bases, with 8 bases between. Germline V gives CDR1 SEHNR, CDR2 FQNEAQ (reference sequence). CDR3 residues: CASSSGGSTDTQYF. CDR3 DNA: TGTGCCAGCAGCTCTGGAGGAAGCACAGATACGCAGTATTTT.

This CDR3 reads CSVDPGVETDTQYF. CDR3 sequence (DNA): TGCAGCGTTGATCCGGGAGTGGAGACAGATACGCAGTATTTT. V usage is TRBV29-1 and J usage is TRBJ2-3; TRBD2 might be the D (6 bases). CDR3 length: 14 amino acids. The germline CDR1 and CDR2 sequences are SQVTM and ANQGSEA. The V end lost 3 bases, the J end lost 3 bases, and 13 bases lay between the germline ends.

This clonotype was observed a handful of times. The chain joins TRBV20-1 to TRBJ2-3; 8 nucleotides agree with TRBD2. The V gene end was trimmed by 0 bases and the J gene end by 0 bases; junction bases not matched to a gene: 11. The CDR3 consists of 18 residues. Germline-derived CDR1 and CDR2 are DFQATT and SNEGSKA (reference sequence). CDR3: CSARDLGGRTTSTDTQYF. In DNA, the CDR3 is TGCAGTGCTAGAGATCTCGGCGGGAGGACAACTAGCACAGATACGCAGTATTTT.

This clonotype has just a few counts. This chain joins TRBV6-5 and TRBJ1-6; D gene ambiguous. Deletions cut 0 bases from V and 7 bases from J, with 19 bases between. CDR1 is MNHEY and CDR2 is SVGAGI in the germline V gene. CDR3 length: 18 residues. The CDR3 nucleotides are TGTGCCAGCAGTTACTCGAAACCGCCGGCCGGCCTGAATTCACCCCTCCACTTT. Amino acids: CASSYSKPPAGLNSPLHF.

This clonotype was counted only a few times. This chain connects TRBV6-6 to TRBJ2-5; a possible D gene is TRBD1 (5 bases). Trimming cost V 5 bases and J 0 bases, with 10 bases left between them. CDR1 MNHNY and CDR2 SVGAGI come from the germline V gene (reference sequence). This CDR3 is built from 14 residues. The CDR3 nucleotides read TGTGCCAGCAGTCCCCGACAGTACCAAGAGACCCAGTACTTC. Its protein product is CASSPRQYQETQYF.

In this sample, this clonotype turned up many times. This chain links TRBV7-2 with TRBJ2-3; the D is unclear. V gave up 5 bases and J gave up 0 bases, with 6 bases separating them. This CDR3 comprises 13 residues. Looked up from germline, CDR1 is SGHTA and CDR2 is FQGNSA. CDR3 DNA: TGTGCCAGCAGCCTCCTAAGCACAGATACGCAGTATTTT. It encodes CASSLLSTDTQYF. The full variable domain, in which reference TRBV7-2 and TRBJ2-3 provide the parts outside the CDR3, is GAGVSQSPSNKVTEKGKDVELRCDPISGHTALYWYRQSLGQGLEFLIYFQGNSAPDKSGLPSDRFSAERTGGSVSTLTIQRTQQEDSAVYLCASSLLSTDTQYFGPGTRLTVL.

This clonotype was observed at least ten times. V and J are TRBV29-1 and TRBJ1-2, with D perhaps matching TRBD1 (5 bases). CDR1 SQVTM and CDR2 ANQGSEA come from the germline V gene. The CDR3 has 13 amino acids. V was pared by 0 bases and J by 4 bases, with 9 bases between. Here the CDR3 reads CSVEDRVSYGYTF. CDR3 bases: TGCAGCGTTGAAGACAGGGTTTCCTATGGCTACACCTTC.

The rearrangement links TRBV20-1 to TRBJ2-1, with 10 bases aligning to TRBD2. CDR1 and CDR2 (germline): DFQATT, SNEGSKA (reference sequence). V dropped 1 base and J dropped 5; count of bases not matched to a gene: 5. The CDR3 consists of 15 residues. As DNA, the CDR3 is TGCAGTGCTAGAGTACTAGCGGGGCTTAACAATGAGCAGTTCTTC. Translating it yields CSARVLAGLNNEQFF.

This clonotype was counted a few times. This chain links TRBV7-9 with TRBJ2-2; D might be TRBD1 (6 bases). In germline, CDR1 is SEHNR, CDR2 FQNEAQ (reference sequence). There are 13 residues in the CDR3. The V gene lost 6 bases and the J gene lost 1 base, with 6 bases spanning the gap. CDR3 residues: CASRTGNTGELFF. CDR3 nucleotide sequence: TGTGCCAGCAGGACAGGGAACACCGGGGAGCTGTTTTTT.

This chain links TRBV18 with TRBJ2-2; 8 bases agree with TRBD2. J gave up 5 bases and V 2 bases, and 1 base lay outside the gene matches. The CDR3 is made up of 14 amino acids. Per germline, CDR1 KGHSH and CDR2 LQKENI. The DNA of the CDR3 is TGTGCCAGCTCACCATTAGCGGGGACCGGGGAGCTGTTTTTT. Amino acid sequence: CASSPLAGTGELFF.